These 19 T cell receptor beta chains share one sample of origin, sequenced in a study of shared clonotypes between healthy human individuals. The assay was immunoSEQ multiplex PCR, and TCRdb's table has in-frame clones only and misses some. This sample has around 2.5 million clones, with 80% to 95% found just once. The sample was naive CD4+ T cells from PBMCs. Subset noted: CD45RA+ positively selected. All receptors come from a young man in good health. Some clones in this sample may be carry-over from other donors' samples.

Notes on this clone: The same CDR3 arises from other DNA sequences in this sample as well. The chain uses TRBV2 and TRBJ1-5; D possibly corresponds to TRBD1 (5 bases). CDR1 and CDR2 from the germline V gene are SNHLY and FYNNEI. The CDR3 spans 12 residues. Trimming left V 6 bases short and J 4 bases short, with 7 bases between. The CDR3 coding sequence is TGTGCCAGCAGGAGGGGTAATCAGCCCCAGCATTTT. It codes for CASRRGNQPQHF.

V gene TRBV7-9 combines with J gene TRBJ2-7; D not certain. V was cut by 4 bases and J by 6 bases, with 16 bases left in between. This CDR3 comprises 14 residues. Germline V lookup: CDR1 SEHNR, CDR2 FQNEAQ (reference sequence). The CDR3 coding sequence is TGTGCCAGCAGCTCCGACTGGGGTCGCTCCGAGCAGTACTTC. Translation gives CASSSDWGRSEQYF.

The chain couples TRBV19 to TRBJ2-7; D call uncertain. The V end was cut by 5 bases, the J end by 0 bases, with 11 bases between. Per the germline V gene, CDR1 is LNHDA and CDR2 is SQIVND (reference sequence). The CDR3 length is 14 residues. The CDR3 sequence is CASSVRLTSYEQYF. As DNA, the CDR3 is TGTGCCAGTAGTGTACGACTTACCTCCTACGAGCAGTACTTC.

The count of this clone is one. The gene calls are TRBV7-3 and TRBJ1-1; D is uncertain. The CDR3 consists of 15 residues. Germline V CDR1 and CDR2: SGHTA, FQGTGA. Trimming took 1 base from V and 1 from J, leaving 10 bases between them. CDR3 nucleotide sequence: TGTGCCAGCAGCTTAAATTCTCGGGCGAACACTGAAGCTTTCTTT. Amino acids: CASSLNSRANTEAFF.

The rearrangement uses TRBV19 and TRBJ1-2; no clear D gene. Trimming pared 3 bases from V and 0 bases from J, leaving 14 bases between. The CDR3 contains 16 residues. Per the germline V gene, CDR1 is LNHDA and CDR2 is SQIVND (reference sequence). CDR3 sequence: CASSIPRTAPNYGYTF. CDR3 bases: TGTGCCAGTAGTATTCCGAGGACGGCCCCTAACTATGGCTACACCTTC.

This clone came up once. The V and J genes are TRBV6-5 and TRBJ2-3; D gene unclear. The V gene's germline CDR1 is MNHEY and CDR2 SVGAGI. This CDR3 spans 14 amino acids. V was trimmed by 1 base and J by 3 bases, leaving 8 bases between them. CDR3 bases: TGTGCCAGCAGTTACTTAACAGAGACAGATACGCAGTATTTT. Translation gives CASSYLTETDTQYF.

The rearrangement uses TRBV5-6 and TRBJ2-1; TRBD2 matches at 8 bases. V shed 4 bases, J shed 6 bases, and the junction held 9 bases outside the gene matches. The CDR3 spans 15 residues. CDR1 is SGHDT and CDR2 is YYEEEE in the germline V gene. DNA for the CDR3: TGTGCCAGCAGCACAAGCAGCGGGAGCCGCAATGAGCAGTTCTTC. Translation gives CASSTSSGSRNEQFF.

This sequence joins TRBV7-9 and TRBJ1-5; D ambiguous. V lost 1 base and J lost 3, with 13 bases in between. Germline CDR1 reads SEHNR; CDR2 reads FQNEAQ (reference sequence). The CDR3 runs 16 residues. The DNA for the CDR3 is TGTGCCAGCAGCTTAGTTCTTTCGGGGTCCAATCAGCCCCAGCATTTT. Its protein is CASSLVLSGSNQPQHF.

This clone was recorded only once. This rearrangement joins TRBV5-1 to TRBJ2-5; D perhaps matches TRBD1 (6 bases). With 5 bases removed from V and 4 bases from J, the gap between germline ends came to 12 bases. From germline, CDR1 is SGHRS and CDR2 YFSETQ. The CDR3 is made up of 13 amino acids. The CDR3 loop is CASRNRVAETQYF. CDR3 coding DNA: TGCGCCAGCAGGAACAGGGTCGCAGAGACCCAGTACTTC.

V gene TRBV7-9 combines with J gene TRBJ1-3, with no clear D. V lost 0 bases to trimming and J lost 0 bases, with 6 bases between them. The CDR3 consists of 15 residues. Germline CDR1 is SEHNR and CDR2 is FQNEAQ (reference sequence). The CDR3 loop reads CASSLAPGSGNTIYF. The CDR3 nucleotides are TGTGCCAGCAGCTTAGCGCCGGGCTCTGGAAACACCATATATTTT.

The J gene is TRBJ1-2, the V gene TRBV25-1, with D hard to call. This CDR3 contains 11 residues. V was shortened by 1 base and J by 8 bases, with 5 bases between the two germline ends. CDR1 and CDR2 (germline): MGHDK, SYGVNS. The CDR3 nucleotides read TGTGCCAGCAGTGAATTCGACGGCTACACCTTC. As protein: CASSEFDGYTF.

This chain connects TRBV28 to TRBJ2-1, with D perhaps assigned TRBD1 or TRBD2 (5 bases each). The CDR3 covers 12 residues. V dropped 9 bases and J dropped 5 bases, with 11 bases sitting between them. Germline lookup yields CDR1 MDHEN and CDR2 SYDVKM. The CDR3: CASQGTDNEQFF. The CDR3 DNA reads TGTGCCAGTCAAGGGACCGACAATGAGCAGTTCTTC.

The gene calls are TRBV7-2 and TRBJ1-2, with D maybe TRBD1 (6 bases). The CDR3 has 13 amino acids. Germline V gene lookup returns CDR1 SGHTA and CDR2 FQGNSA. Trimming took off 5 bases at V and 8 bases at J, with 15 bases between the two ends. CDR3 DNA: TGTGCCAGCAGCCCTACAGGGAAGGGAGGCTACACCTTC. It codes for CASSPTGKGGYTF.

Note on this clone: The same CDR3 is also encoded by other DNA sequences in this sample. V gene TRBV18 combines with J gene TRBJ1-2; D might be TRBD1 (6 bases). The CDR3 length is 13 residues. The germline V gene has CDR1 KGHSH and CDR2 LQKENI. The V end was cut by 2 bases, the J end by 2 bases, with 6 bases between. The CDR3 DNA follows: TGTGCCAGCTCACCAACAGGGAACTATGGCTACACCTTC. Protein product: CASSPTGNYGYTF.

The genes are TRBV5-1 and TRBJ2-1, with 14 bases that match TRBD2. The germline gives CDR1 SGHRS, CDR2 YFSETQ. CDR3 length: 16 amino acids. J gave up 7 bases and V 6 bases, and 9 bases lay outside the gene matches. The CDR3 spells CASKNGRTSGRNEQFF. CDR3 DNA: TGCGCCAGCAAAAATGGACGGACTAGCGGGAGGAATGAGCAGTTCTTC.

The chain uses TRBV2 and TRBJ2-1; D remains unclear. Germline-derived CDR1 and CDR2 are SNHLY and FYNNEI. Deletions cut 11 bases from V and 3 bases from J, with 8 bases between. The CDR3 is 11 residues long. CDR3 residues: CARAGYNEQFF. CDR3 nucleotide sequence: TGTGCCCGCGCCGGCTACAATGAGCAGTTCTTC.

V is TRBV5-1 and J is TRBJ2-1, with 7 bases fitting TRBD1. CDR1 is SGHRS and CDR2 is YFSETQ in the germline V gene. V lost 5 bases to trimming and J lost 1 base; unmatched junction nucleotides: 9. The CDR3 runs to 16 residues. The CDR3 DNA reads as TGCGCCAGCAGTAGGGGACAGACCTTTTCCTACAATGAGCAGTTCTTC. Translation gives CASSRGQTFSYNEQFF.

Points on this clone: Other DNA sequences in the same sample also yield this CDR3. The chain carries TRBV7-9 and TRBJ2-6; D is unclear. V was pared by 0 bases and J by 4 bases, with 1 base between. The CDR3 is 13 amino acids. Germline loops: CDR1 SEHNR, CDR2 FQNEAQ (reference sequence). The CDR3, as DNA: TGTGCCAGCAGCTTAGCCGGGGCCAACGTCCTGACTTTC. Residues: CASSLAGANVLTF.

On this clone: The sample contains more than one DNA sequence encoding this CDR3. This sequence joins TRBV19 and TRBJ2-7; D unresolved. Germline V gene data show CDR1 as LNHDA and CDR2 as SQIVND (reference sequence). Deletions cut 5 bases from V and 3 bases from J, with 5 bases between. This CDR3 spans 11 amino acids. DNA for the CDR3: TGTGCCAGTAGTGTGGGCTACGAGCAGTACTTC. This translates into CASSVGYEQYF.